The 9 T cell receptor beta chains below come from one sample, sequenced in a study of shared clonotypes between healthy human individuals. Using immunoSEQ multiplex PCR, the repertoire was profiled, and TCRdb retains in-frame clones only, with some absent. This sample has 2 million to 3 million clones, with approximately 90% found just once. Source material: naive CD4+ T cells sorted from blood. The subset was: CD45RA+ positively selected. The source of these receptors is a man between 18 and 29 years old in good health.

V and J are TRBV5-1 and TRBJ1-6; D is unresolved. Germline V gene lookup returns CDR1 SGHRS and CDR2 YFSETQ. The CDR3 consists of 14 residues. Trimming pared 4 bases from V and 3 bases from J, leaving 8 bases between. The CDR3 protein is CASSRDYYNSPLHF. In nucleotides, the CDR3 is TGCGCCAGCAGCCGAGATTACTATAATTCACCCCTCCACTTT.

This sequence joins TRBV4-1 and TRBJ1-6, with 8 bases matching TRBD1. Germline V gene data show CDR1 as MGHRA and CDR2 as YSYEKL. This CDR3 has 14 residues. V dropped 0 bases and J dropped 13; count of bases not matched to a gene: 5. The CDR3 spells CASSQDRGLRPLHF. DNA of the CDR3: TGCGCCAGCAGCCAAGACAGGGGGCTCCGGCCCCTCCACTTT.

In the case of this clone: The same CDR3 also results from other DNA sequences found in this sample. The CDR3 sequence is CAISGGGTEAFF. The CDR3 nucleotides are TGTGCCATCAGTGGCGGGGGCACTGAAGCTTTCTTT. V usage is TRBV10-3 and J usage is TRBJ1-1, with D possibly matching TRBD1 (5 bases). The germline V gene has CDR1 ENHRY and CDR2 SYGVKD. V was trimmed by 4 bases and J by 4 bases, leaving 7 bases between them. This CDR3 comprises 12 residues.

J is TRBJ1-2 and V is TRBV30, with D unclear. This CDR3 is 13 amino acids long. The germline V gene has CDR1 GTSNPN and CDR2 SVGIG (reference sequence). The ends were cut back, 3 bases at V and 9 bases at J, with 17 bases in the middle. CDR3 bases: TGTGCCTGGAGCGCAACGATCGTTATTCGCTACACCTTC. It specifies CAWSATIVIRYTF.

The V call is TRBV4-1, the J call TRBJ2-7, with 9 bases identical to TRBD1. Germline V gene sequence: CDR1 MGHRA, CDR2 YSYEKL. V shed 1 base and J 3 bases; nucleotides not matched to a gene: 7. The CDR3 has 16 amino acids. The CDR3: CASSQAKTGGFYEQYF. CDR3 in DNA: TGCGCCAGCAGCCAAGCCAAGACAGGGGGGTTCTACGAGCAGTACTTC.

The chain employs TRBV5-1 and TRBJ2-3; no reliable D call. The length of the CDR3 is 13 residues. Trimming pared 0 bases from V and 5 bases from J, leaving 7 bases between. Germline CDR1 and CDR2: SGHRS and YFSETQ. The CDR3 loop reads CASSLAQLDTQYF. CDR3 bases: TGCGCCAGCAGCTTGGCCCAACTAGATACGCAGTATTTT.

The chain couples TRBV27 to TRBJ1-6, with unresolved D. This CDR3 has 14 amino acids. The V and J ends lost 3 bases and 13 bases respectively, with 16 bases between them. The germline gives CDR1 MNHEY, CDR2 SMNVEV (reference sequence). As DNA, the CDR3 is TGTGCCAGCAGTTTTCATACAGCCGGAGGGCCCCTCCACTTT. This translates into CASSFHTAGGPLHF.

The chain recombines TRBV10-1 with TRBJ2-7, with a weak D call TRBD2 (5 bases). The CDR3 totals 14 residues. Trimming removed 4 bases from V and 3 bases from J, with 13 bases in between. Looked up from germline, CDR1 is WNHNN and CDR2 is SYGVQD (reference sequence). As DNA, the CDR3 is TGCGCCAGCAGTGCGTCGCTAGCCGGCTACGAGCAGTACTTC. Protein product: CASSASLAGYEQYF.

This clone appeared a single time. The rearrangement joins TRBV2 to TRBJ2-3; 8 nucleotides line up with TRBD2. The V gene end was trimmed by 3 bases and the J gene end by 2 bases; junction bases not matched to a gene: 7. This CDR3 is 16 amino acids long. CDR1 and CDR2 (germline): SNHLY, FYNNEI. The CDR3 region is CASSDQAGGLTDTQYF. The CDR3 DNA follows: TGTGCCAGCAGTGACCAGGCGGGGGGCCTCACAGATACGCAGTATTTT.